Shown below are 25 T cell receptor beta chains from a single sample sequenced in a study of PD-L1 blockade in urothelial cancer. Time point here: peripheral blood 6 weeks after treatment start. Repertoires were generated with immunoSEQ multiplex PCR, while TCRdb's copy carries only in-frame clones and drops some. The data show some 120,000 clones, 80% to 90% seen once. The sequencing here drew on PBMCs, taken around atezolizumab (anti-PD-L1) treatment. These receptors all come from a man in his fifties or sixties with urothelial cancer.

The chain joins TRBV2 to TRBJ2-2; tentatively, D is TRBD2 (6 bases). CDR1 is SNHLY, CDR2 FYNNEI, per germline. V was trimmed by 3 bases and J by 2 bases, leaving 10 bases between them. CDR3 length: 15 residues. CDR3 nucleotides: TGTGCCAGCAGTGATGGCGGGAAAAACACCGGGGAGCTGTTTTTT. Amino acid sequence: CASSDGGKNTGELFF.

The V gene is TRBV5-6, the J gene TRBJ1-5; D is undetermined. CDR1 and CDR2 (germline): SGHDT, YYEEEE. CDR3 length: 15 amino acids. With 4 bases removed from V and 1 base from J, the gap between germline ends came to 12 bases. The CDR3: CASSNWGGSNQPQHF. The CDR3 DNA sequence: TGTGCCAGCAGCAATTGGGGAGGCAGCAATCAGCCCCAGCATTTT.

By share, this clone counts as medium-sized (0.01 to 0.1%). CDR3 loop: CASSDREGADTQYF. DNA of the CDR3: TGTGCCAGCAGTGACCGGGAGGGGGCAGATACGCAGTATTTT. The chain recombines TRBV6-4 with TRBJ2-3, with 8 bases lining up with TRBD2. Germline V gene data show CDR1 as MRHNA and CDR2 as SNTAGT. This CDR3 region has 14 residues. Germline trimming cut 2 bases from V and 4 bases from J; bases unmatched to any gene: 2.

This chain connects TRBV9 to TRBJ2-5, with a possible D match to TRBD2 (6 bases). The CDR3 runs to 15 residues. CDR1 is SGDLS, CDR2 YYNGEE, per germline. Trimming removed 3 bases at V and 0 bases at J, with 12 bases between. DNA of the CDR3: TGTGCCAGCAGCGCGGAAAGGACTAACCAAGAGACCCAGTACTTC. Protein: CASSAERTNQETQYF.

The V and J genes are TRBV23-1 and TRBJ2-3; 7 bases line up with TRBD1. TRBV23-1 is noted as an ORF with a role that remains uncertain. With 6 bases clipped from V and 4 bases from J, the junction kept 22 bases outside the gene matches. CDR3 size: 19 residues. CDR3 sequence: CASSPNPRAGVRGPDTQYF. CDR3 sequence (DNA): TGCGCCAGCAGCCCCAATCCTAGGGCAGGGGTGAGGGGGCCAGATACGCAGTATTTT.

The chain couples TRBV28 to TRBJ1-5, with 9 bases aligning to TRBD1. The CDR3 has 15 residues. In germline, CDR1 is MDHEN, CDR2 SYDVKM. The ends lost 1 base at V and 5 bases at J; junction bases unmatched: 3. CDR3 sequence reads: CASSLFGTGYQPQHF. As DNA, the CDR3 is TGTGCCAGCAGTTTATTTGGGACAGGGTATCAGCCCCAGCATTTT. The full variable domain, in which reference TRBV28 and TRBJ1-5 provide the parts outside the CDR3, is DVKVTQSSRYLVKRTGEKVFLECVQDMDHENMFWYRQDPGLGLRLIYFSYDVKMKEKGDIPEGYSVSREKKERFSLILESASTNQTSMYLCASSLFGTGYQPQHFGDGTRLSIL.

The chain combines TRBV9 with TRBJ2-4; D is uncertain. V dropped 6 bases and J dropped 0 bases, with 10 bases sitting between them. This CDR3 has 14 residues. Germline V lookup: CDR1 SGDLS, CDR2 YYNGEE. Written as DNA, the CDR3 is TGTGCCAGCACCCGCGACTTAGCCAAAAACATTCAGTACTTC. Its translation is CASTRDLAKNIQYF.

Only one count was recorded for this clone. This CDR3 is also generated by other DNA sequences in the sample. The chain recombines TRBV5-1 with TRBJ2-1; 8 bases map to TRBD1. The CDR3 extends over 15 amino acids. V trimming: 4 bases; J trimming: 5 bases; junction bases outside the gene matches: 8. Germline loops: CDR1 SGHRS, CDR2 YFSETQ. In DNA, the CDR3 is TGCGCCAGCAGCCTCGGGACAGGCGAGCACAATGAGCAGTTCTTC. Translation gives CASSLGTGEHNEQFF. The complete variable domain, with remaining parts taken from reference TRBV5-1 and TRBJ2-1, reads KAGVTQTPRYLIKTRGQQVTLSCSPISGHRSVSWYQQTPGQGLQFLFEYFSETQRNKGNFPGRFSGRQFSNSRSEMNVSTLELGDSALYLCASSLGTGEHNEQFFGPGTRLTVL.

The J gene is TRBJ2-7, the V gene TRBV6-5, with TRBD2 identical over 7 bases. Germline V gene lookup returns CDR1 MNHEY and CDR2 SVGAGI. The CDR3 covers 14 residues. V was pared by 4 bases and J by 2 bases, with 5 bases of the junction left unmatched. The CDR3 DNA reads TGTGCCAGCAGTTGGGGGGGAGAGACCTACGAGCAGTACTTC. Protein: CASSWGGETYEQYF.

V usage is TRBV11-3 and J usage is TRBJ2-1; 7 bases map to TRBD1. This CDR3 comprises 14 residues. The germline gives CDR1 SGHNT, CDR2 YENEEA. V lost 4 bases to trimming and J lost 1 base; unmatched junction nucleotides: 1. CDR3 nucleotide sequence: TGTGCCAGCAGCTCACAGGGGTCCTACAATGAGCAGTTCTTC. It codes for CASSSQGSYNEQFF. The full variable domain, in which reference TRBV11-3 and TRBJ2-1 provide the parts outside the CDR3, is EAGVVQSPRYKIIEKKQPVAFWCNPISGHNTLYWYLQNLGQGPELLIRYENEEAVDDSQLPKDRFSAERLKGVDSTLKIQPAELGDSAVYLCASSSQGSYNEQFFGPGTRLTVL.

The chain uses TRBV28 and TRBJ1-5, with 10 bases lining up with TRBD1. The ends lost 3 bases at V and 6 bases at J; junction bases unmatched: 2. The CDR3 is 14 amino acids. Germline-derived CDR1 and CDR2 are MDHEN and SYDVKM. CDR3 nucleotides: TGTGCCAGCAGTTTGGGGACAGGGGTTCAGCCCCAGCATTTT. Translating gives CASSLGTGVQPQHF.

The J gene is TRBJ2-7, the V gene TRBV10-3; 7 bases match TRBD2. The CDR3 spans 14 residues. In germline, CDR1 is ENHRY, CDR2 SYGVKD. Losses at the gene ends were 4 bases for V and 2 bases for J; bases not matched to a gene: 5. CDR3 in amino acids: CAISGYGTTYEQYF. The CDR3, as DNA: TGTGCCATCAGTGGGTACGGGACTACCTACGAGCAGTACTTC.

The chain couples TRBV5-6 to TRBJ2-7, with D maybe TRBD2 (6 bases). V lost 1 base and J lost 2, with 7 bases in between. The CDR3 loop spans 13 amino acids. Germline V lookup: CDR1 SGHDT, CDR2 YYEEEE. CDR3 sequence (DNA): TGTGCCAGCAGCTTGAGGAGGGCCTACGAGCAGTACTTC. This translates into CASSLRRAYEQYF.

The V and J genes are TRBV7-6 and TRBJ1-2; a possible D gene is TRBD1 (6 bases). Looked up from germline, CDR1 is SGHVS and CDR2 is FNYEAQ. The length of the CDR3 is 14 residues. The V end was cut by 5 bases, the J end by 3 bases, with 13 bases between. CDR3: CASSPWPGDYGYTF. The CDR3 coding sequence is TGTGCCAGCAGCCCTTGGCCAGGGGACTATGGCTACACCTTC.

J is TRBJ2-7 and V is TRBV5-6; TRBD2 is a possible D gene (6 bases). CDR3 size: 14 residues. V lost 6 bases to trimming and J lost 0 bases, with 13 bases between them. Germline V gives CDR1 SGHDT, CDR2 YYEEEE. CDR3 nucleotides: TGTGCCAGCAACCAGGGAGGATCCTCCTACGAGCAGTACTTC. This encodes CASNQGGSSYEQYF.

The V gene is TRBV9, the J gene TRBJ2-2, with 7 positions matching TRBD1. The CDR3 has 17 residues. J gave up 5 bases and V 5 bases, and 15 bases lay outside the gene matches. The germline gives CDR1 SGDLS, CDR2 YYNGEE. The CDR3 spells CASRLERQGHRTGELFF. Here the CDR3 DNA reads TGTGCCAGCAGACTAGAAAGACAGGGACATAGGACCGGGGAGCTGTTTTTT.

This clone was recorded only once. This rearrangement joins TRBV2 to TRBJ1-1, with D possibly matching TRBD1 (6 bases). CDR1 SNHLY and CDR2 FYNNEI come from the germline V gene. V lost 0 bases, J lost 7 bases, and 18 bases lay in between. CDR3 length equals 16 residues. CDR3 nucleotide sequence: TGTGCCAGCAGTGAAGCGCCAACAAGGGGGACAAATGAAGCTTTCTTT. It is translated as CASSEAPTRGTNEAFF.

The CDR3 region has the DNA TGTGCCAGCAGTCGGACATCCAACTACGAGCAGTACTTC. This sequence encodes CASSRTSNYEQYF. This chain joins TRBV27 and TRBJ2-7, with D perhaps TRBD1 (5 bases). CDR3 length: 13 residues. Germline CDR1 is MNHEY and CDR2 is SMNVEV (reference sequence). The V end was cut by 5 bases, the J end by 3 bases, with 11 bases between.

The chain has TRBV11-2 and TRBJ2-7; 8 positions match TRBD2. The CDR3 sequence is 16 residues long. The germline CDR1 and CDR2 sequences are SGHAT and FQNNGV. Unmatched junction bases numbered 8, after V lost 3 bases and J lost 1 base. CDR3 protein: CASSLWAGGASYEQYF. In nucleotides, the CDR3 is TGTGCCAGCAGCTTGTGGGCGGGGGGAGCATCCTACGAGCAGTACTTC.

This chain links TRBV18 with TRBJ1-2; D is possibly TRBD1 (5 bases). V lost 2 bases to trimming and J lost 5 bases, with 15 bases between them. Germline CDR1 and CDR2: KGHSH and LQKENI. The length of the CDR3 is 15 residues. CDR3: CASSPKAGEEYGYTF. The CDR3 coding sequence is TGTGCCAGCTCACCAAAGGCGGGGGAGGAGTATGGCTACACCTTC.

The chain uses TRBV12-5 and TRBJ2-1, with D tentatively TRBD2 (6 bases). Germline V gene lookup returns CDR1 LGHNT and CDR2 FRNRAP. The CDR3 covers 16 residues. Trimming took 6 bases from V and 7 from J, leaving 22 bases between them. CDR3 residues: CASGQNLAAGGNEQFF. CDR3 coding DNA: TGTGCTAGTGGCCAGAATTTAGCCGCCGGGGGTAATGAGCAGTTCTTC. The whole variable domain, filled in from reference TRBV12-5 and TRBJ2-1, reads DARVTQTPRHKVTEMGQEVTMRCQPILGHNTVFWYRQTMMQGLELLAYFRNRAPLDDSGMPKDRFSAEMPDATLATLKIQPSEPRDSAVYFCASGQNLAAGGNEQFFGPGTRLTVL.

The rearrangement links TRBV6-1 to TRBJ2-3; TRBD2 might be the D (5 bases). This CDR3 has 16 residues. The germline V gene encodes CDR1 MNHNS and CDR2 SASEGT. V shed 1 base and J shed 4 bases, with 15 bases lying between them. The chain's CDR3 is CASSEEVAKRADTQYF. DNA of the CDR3: TGTGCCAGCAGTGAAGAGGTGGCTAAGAGGGCAGATACGCAGTATTTT.

The chain couples TRBV5-1 to TRBJ2-5; 8 bases agree with TRBD2. This CDR3 has 16 amino acids. CDR1 and CDR2 from the germline V gene are SGHRS and YFSETQ. Trimming cost V 4 bases and J 0 bases; bases outside gene matches: 8. CDR3 amino acids: CASSPIGLAYQETQYF. As DNA, the CDR3 is TGCGCCAGCAGCCCAATTGGACTAGCTTACCAAGAGACCCAGTACTTC.

The V call is TRBV7-2, the J call TRBJ1-2; the match to TRBD1 covers 10 bases. V shed 5 bases, J shed 6 bases, and the junction held 3 bases outside the gene matches. Germline CDR1 and CDR2: SGHTA and FQGNSA. This CDR3 contains 13 residues. CDR3 sequence (DNA): TGTGCCAGCAGCCGGACAGGGGGGAATGGCTACACCTTC. Amino acid sequence: CASSRTGGNGYTF.

The chain has TRBV7-3 and TRBJ2-1, with 9 bases identical to TRBD1. CDR3 length: 14 amino acids. With V trimmed by 5 bases and J by 7 bases, 6 bases remained unmatched. The V gene's germline CDR1 is SGHTA and CDR2 FQGTGA. The CDR3 loop reads CASSRDRAGNEQFF. In DNA, the CDR3 is TGTGCCAGCAGCCGGGACAGGGCAGGGAATGAGCAGTTCTTC.